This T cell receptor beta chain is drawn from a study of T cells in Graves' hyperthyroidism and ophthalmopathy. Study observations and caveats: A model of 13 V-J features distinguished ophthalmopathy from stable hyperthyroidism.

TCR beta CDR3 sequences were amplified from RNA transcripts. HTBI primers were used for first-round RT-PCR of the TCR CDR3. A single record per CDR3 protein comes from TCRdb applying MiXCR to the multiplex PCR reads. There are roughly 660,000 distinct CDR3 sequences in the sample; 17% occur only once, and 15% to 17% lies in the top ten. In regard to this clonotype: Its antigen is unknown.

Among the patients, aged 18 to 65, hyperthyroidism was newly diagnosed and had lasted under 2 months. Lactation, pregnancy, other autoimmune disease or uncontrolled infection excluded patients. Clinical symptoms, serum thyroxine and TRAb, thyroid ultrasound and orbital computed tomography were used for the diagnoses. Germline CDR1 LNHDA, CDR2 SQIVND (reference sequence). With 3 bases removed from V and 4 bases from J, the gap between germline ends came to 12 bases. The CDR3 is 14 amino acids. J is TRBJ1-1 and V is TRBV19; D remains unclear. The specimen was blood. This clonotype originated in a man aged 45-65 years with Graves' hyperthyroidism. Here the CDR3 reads CASSIAGVFTEAFF. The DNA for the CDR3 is TGTGCCAGTAGTATTGCGGGCGTCTTCACTGAAGCTTTCTTT.